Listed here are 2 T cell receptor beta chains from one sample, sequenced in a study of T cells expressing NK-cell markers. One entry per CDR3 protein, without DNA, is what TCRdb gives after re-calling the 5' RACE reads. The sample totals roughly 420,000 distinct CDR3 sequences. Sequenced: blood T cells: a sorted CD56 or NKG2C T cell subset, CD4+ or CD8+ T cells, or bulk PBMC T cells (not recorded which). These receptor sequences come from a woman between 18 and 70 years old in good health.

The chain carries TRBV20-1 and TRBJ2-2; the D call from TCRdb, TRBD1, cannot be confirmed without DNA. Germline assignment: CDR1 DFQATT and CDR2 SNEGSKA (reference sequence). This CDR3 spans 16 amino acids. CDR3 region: CSASIFEGPWSGELFF.

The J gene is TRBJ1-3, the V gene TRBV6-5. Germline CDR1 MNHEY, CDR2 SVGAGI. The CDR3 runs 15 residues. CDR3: CASSYSYSSGNTIYF.